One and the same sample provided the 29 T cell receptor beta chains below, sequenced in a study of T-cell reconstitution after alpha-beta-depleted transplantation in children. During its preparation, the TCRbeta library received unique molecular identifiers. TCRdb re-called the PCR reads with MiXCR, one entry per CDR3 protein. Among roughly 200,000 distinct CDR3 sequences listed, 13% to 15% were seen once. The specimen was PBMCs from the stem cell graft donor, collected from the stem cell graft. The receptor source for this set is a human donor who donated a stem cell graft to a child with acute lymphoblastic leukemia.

For the CDR3, the DNA is TGTGCCAGCAGCCATAAACTAGCGGGAGTCGTCAATGAGCAGTTCTTC. Protein sequence: CASSHKLAGVVNEQFF. The chain joins TRBV14 to TRBJ2-1, with 11 bases lining up with TRBD2. V lost 3 bases, J lost 6 bases, and 7 bases stayed unmatched. CDR1 is SGHDN, CDR2 FVKESK, per germline. The length of the CDR3 is 16 residues.

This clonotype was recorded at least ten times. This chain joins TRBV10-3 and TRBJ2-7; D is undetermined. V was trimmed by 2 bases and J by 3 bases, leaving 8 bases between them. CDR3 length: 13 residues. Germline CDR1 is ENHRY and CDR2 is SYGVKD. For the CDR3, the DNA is TGTGCCATCAGTGAGCCGTTAGTCTACGAGCAGTACTTC. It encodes CAISEPLVYEQYF.

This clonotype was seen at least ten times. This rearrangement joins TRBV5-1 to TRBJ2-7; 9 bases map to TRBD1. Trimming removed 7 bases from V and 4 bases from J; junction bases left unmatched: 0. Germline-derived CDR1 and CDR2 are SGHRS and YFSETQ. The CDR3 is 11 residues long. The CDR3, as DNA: TGCGCCAGCGGACAGGGGTACGAGCAGTACTTC. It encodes CASGQGYEQYF.

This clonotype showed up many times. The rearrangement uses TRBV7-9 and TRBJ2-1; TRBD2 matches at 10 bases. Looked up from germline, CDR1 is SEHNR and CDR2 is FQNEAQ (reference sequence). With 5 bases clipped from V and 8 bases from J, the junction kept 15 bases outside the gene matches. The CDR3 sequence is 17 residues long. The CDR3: CASSHRWASGSGDEQFF. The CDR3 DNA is TGTGCCAGCAGCCATAGATGGGCTAGCGGGAGTGGCGATGAGCAGTTCTTC.

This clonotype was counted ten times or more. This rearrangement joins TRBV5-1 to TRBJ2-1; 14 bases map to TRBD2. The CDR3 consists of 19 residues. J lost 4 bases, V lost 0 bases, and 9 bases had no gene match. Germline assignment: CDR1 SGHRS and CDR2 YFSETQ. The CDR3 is CASSLARLAGGPQYNEQFF. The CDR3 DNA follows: TGCGCCAGCAGCTTGGCGAGACTAGCGGGAGGGCCTCAATACAATGAGCAGTTCTTC.

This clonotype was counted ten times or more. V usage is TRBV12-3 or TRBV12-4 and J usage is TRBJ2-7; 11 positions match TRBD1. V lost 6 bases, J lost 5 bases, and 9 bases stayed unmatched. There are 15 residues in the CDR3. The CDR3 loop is CASSLPGQGVDEQYF. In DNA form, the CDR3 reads TGTGCCAGCAGCCTCCCGGGACAGGGGGTCGACGAGCAGTACTTC.

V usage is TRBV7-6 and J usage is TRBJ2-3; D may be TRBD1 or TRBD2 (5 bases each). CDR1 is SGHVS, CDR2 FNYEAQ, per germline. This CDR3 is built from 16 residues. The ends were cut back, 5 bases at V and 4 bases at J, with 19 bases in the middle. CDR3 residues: CASSPTGTIAPDTQYF. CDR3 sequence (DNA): TGTGCCAGCAGCCCTACCGGGACGATAGCGCCAGATACGCAGTATTTT.

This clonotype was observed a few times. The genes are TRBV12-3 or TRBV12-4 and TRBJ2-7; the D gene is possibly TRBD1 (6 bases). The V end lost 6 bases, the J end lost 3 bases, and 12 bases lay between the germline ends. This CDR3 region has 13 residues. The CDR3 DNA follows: TGTGCCAGCAGCTCCCTCAGGGGCTACGAGCAGTACTTC. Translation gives CASSSLRGYEQYF.

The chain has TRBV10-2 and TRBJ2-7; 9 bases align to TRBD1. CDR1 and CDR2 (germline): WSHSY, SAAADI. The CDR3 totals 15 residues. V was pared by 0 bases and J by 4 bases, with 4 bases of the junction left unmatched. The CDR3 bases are TGCGCCAGCAGTGAGTCTCGGGACAGGGTATACGAGCAGTACTTC. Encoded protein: CASSESRDRVYEQYF.

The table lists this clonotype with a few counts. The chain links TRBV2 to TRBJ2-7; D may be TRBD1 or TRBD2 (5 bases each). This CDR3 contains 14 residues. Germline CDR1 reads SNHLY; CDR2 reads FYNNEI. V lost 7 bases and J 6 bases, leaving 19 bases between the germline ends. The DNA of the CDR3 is TGTGCCAGCAAGGGAGAACAGGTCCGAGTCGAGCAGTACTTC. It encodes CASKGEQVRVEQYF. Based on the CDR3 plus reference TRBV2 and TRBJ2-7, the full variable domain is EPEVTQTPSHQVTQMGQEVILRCVPISNHLYFYWYRQILGQKVEFLVSFYNNEISEKSEIFDDQFSVERPDGSNFTLKIRSTKLEDSAMYFCASKGEQVRVEQYFGPGTRLTVT.

CDR3 sequence (DNA): TGTGCCAGCAGTTACTCGAAGGAGGGGACTAGCGGGATCTACGAGCAGTACTTC. This encodes CASSYSKEGTSGIYEQYF. The chain combines TRBV6-5 with TRBJ2-7; 13 nucleotides line up with TRBD2. The ends lost 0 bases at V and 3 bases at J; junction bases unmatched: 8. The V gene's germline CDR1 is MNHEY and CDR2 SVGAGI. The CDR3 is 18 amino acids.

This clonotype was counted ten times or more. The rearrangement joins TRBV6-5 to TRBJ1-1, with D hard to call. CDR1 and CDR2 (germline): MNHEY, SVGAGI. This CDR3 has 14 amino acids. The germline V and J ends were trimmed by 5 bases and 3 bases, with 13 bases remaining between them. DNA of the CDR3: TGTGCCAGCAGTCCCGGGGTATGGTACACTGAAGCTTTCTTT. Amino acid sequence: CASSPGVWYTEAFF.

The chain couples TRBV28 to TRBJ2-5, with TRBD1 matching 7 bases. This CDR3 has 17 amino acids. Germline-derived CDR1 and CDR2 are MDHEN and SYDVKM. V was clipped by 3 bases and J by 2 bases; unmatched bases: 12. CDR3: CASSFSPTGLIQETQYF. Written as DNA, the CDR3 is TGTGCCAGCAGTTTTTCCCCGACAGGGTTGATACAAGAGACCCAGTACTTC.

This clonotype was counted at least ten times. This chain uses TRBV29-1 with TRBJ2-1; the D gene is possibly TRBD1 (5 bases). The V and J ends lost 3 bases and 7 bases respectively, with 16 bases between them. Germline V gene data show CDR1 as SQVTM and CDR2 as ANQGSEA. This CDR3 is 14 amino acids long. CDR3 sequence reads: CSVDSRQSSNEQFF. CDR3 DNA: TGCAGCGTTGATTCTCGACAGTCTTCGAATGAGCAGTTCTTC.

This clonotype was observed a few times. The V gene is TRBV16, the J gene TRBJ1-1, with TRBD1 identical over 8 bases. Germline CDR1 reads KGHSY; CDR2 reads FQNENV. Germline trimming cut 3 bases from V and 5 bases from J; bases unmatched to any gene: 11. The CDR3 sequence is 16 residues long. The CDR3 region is CASSHTTTGARTEAFF. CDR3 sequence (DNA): TGTGCCAGCAGCCACACGACGACAGGGGCGAGGACTGAAGCTTTCTTT.

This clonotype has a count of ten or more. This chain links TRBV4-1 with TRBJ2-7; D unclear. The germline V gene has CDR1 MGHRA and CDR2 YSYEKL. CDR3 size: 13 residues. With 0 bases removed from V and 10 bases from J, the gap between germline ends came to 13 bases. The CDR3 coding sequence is TGCGCCAGCAGCCAAGAGTCGGGCCGAGGACAGTACTTC. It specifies CASSQESGRGQYF.

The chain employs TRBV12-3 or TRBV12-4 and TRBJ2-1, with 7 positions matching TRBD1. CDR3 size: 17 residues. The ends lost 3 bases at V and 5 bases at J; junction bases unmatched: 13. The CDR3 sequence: CASSLDMTGNMNNEQFF. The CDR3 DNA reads TGTGCCAGCAGTTTGGACATGACAGGGAATATGAACAATGAGCAGTTCTTC.

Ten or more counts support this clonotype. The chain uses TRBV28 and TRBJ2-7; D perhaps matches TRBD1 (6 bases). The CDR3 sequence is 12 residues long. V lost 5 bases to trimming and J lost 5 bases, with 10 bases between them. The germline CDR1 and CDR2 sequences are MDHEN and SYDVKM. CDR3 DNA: TGTGCCAGCAGTCCAGGGGACCACGAGCAGTACTTC. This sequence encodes CASSPGDHEQYF. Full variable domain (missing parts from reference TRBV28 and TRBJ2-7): DVKVTQSSRYLVKRTGEKVFLECVQDMDHENMFWYRQDPGLGLRLIYFSYDVKMKEKGDIPEGYSVSREKKERFSLILESASTNQTSMYLCASSPGDHEQYFGPGTRLTVT.

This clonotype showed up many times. CDR3 nucleotides: TGCAGTGCCCGGGGGGAGGCCCAAGAGACCCAGTACTTC. Its protein product is CSARGEAQETQYF. V usage is TRBV20-1 and J usage is TRBJ2-5; 7 positions agree with TRBD2. The CDR3 runs 13 residues. Germline V gene data show CDR1 as DFQATT and CDR2 as SNEGSKA (reference sequence). V shed 6 bases and J 1 base; nucleotides not matched to a gene: 5.

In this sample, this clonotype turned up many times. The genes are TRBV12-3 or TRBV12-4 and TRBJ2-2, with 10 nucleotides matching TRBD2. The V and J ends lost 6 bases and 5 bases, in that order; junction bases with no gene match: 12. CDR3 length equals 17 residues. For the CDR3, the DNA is TGTGCCAGCAGCCAAATGCAACTAGCGGGGATAACCGGGGAGCTGTTTTTT. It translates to CASSQMQLAGITGELFF.

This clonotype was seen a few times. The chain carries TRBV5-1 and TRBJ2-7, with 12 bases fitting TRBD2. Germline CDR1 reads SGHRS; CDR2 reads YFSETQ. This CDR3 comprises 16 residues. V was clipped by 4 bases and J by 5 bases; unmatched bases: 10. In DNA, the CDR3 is TGCGCCAGCAGCCCGTCTAGCGGGAGGGCCTGGAACGAGCAGTACTTC. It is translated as CASSPSSGRAWNEQYF.

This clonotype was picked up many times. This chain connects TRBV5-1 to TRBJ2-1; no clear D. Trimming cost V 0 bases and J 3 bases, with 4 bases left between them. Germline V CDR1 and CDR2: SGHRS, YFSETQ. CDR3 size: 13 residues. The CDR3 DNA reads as TGCGCCAGCAGCTTGGGGCTCTACAATGAGCAGTTCTTC. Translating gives CASSLGLYNEQFF.

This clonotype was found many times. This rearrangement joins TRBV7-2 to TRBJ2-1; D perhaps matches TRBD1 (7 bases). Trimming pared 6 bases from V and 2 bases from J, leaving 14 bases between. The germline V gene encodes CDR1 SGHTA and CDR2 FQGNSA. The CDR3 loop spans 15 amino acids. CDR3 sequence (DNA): TGTGCCAGCAGTGCTGGAGGGGGCCCCTACAATGAGCAGTTCTTC. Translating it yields CASSAGGGPYNEQFF.

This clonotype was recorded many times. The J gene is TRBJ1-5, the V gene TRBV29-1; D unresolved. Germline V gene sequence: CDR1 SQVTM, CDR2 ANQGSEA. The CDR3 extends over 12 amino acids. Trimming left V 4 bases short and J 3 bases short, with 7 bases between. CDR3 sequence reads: CSVVVDNQPQHF. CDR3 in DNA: TGCAGCGTTGTCGTTGACAATCAGCCCCAGCATTTT.

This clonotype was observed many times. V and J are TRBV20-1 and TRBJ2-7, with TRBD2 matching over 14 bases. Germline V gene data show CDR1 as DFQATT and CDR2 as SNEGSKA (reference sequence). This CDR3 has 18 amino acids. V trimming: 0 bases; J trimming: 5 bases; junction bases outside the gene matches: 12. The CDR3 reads CSARDLATSGRAGNEQYF. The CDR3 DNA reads TGCAGTGCTAGAGATCTTGCGACTAGCGGGAGGGCCGGGAACGAGCAGTACTTC.

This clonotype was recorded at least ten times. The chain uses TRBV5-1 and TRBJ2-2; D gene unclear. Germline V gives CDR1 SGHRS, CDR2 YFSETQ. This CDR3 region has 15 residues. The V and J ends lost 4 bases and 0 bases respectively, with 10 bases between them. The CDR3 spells CASSERLPNTGELFF. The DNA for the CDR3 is TGCGCCAGCAGCGAGAGACTCCCGAACACCGGGGAGCTGTTTTTT.

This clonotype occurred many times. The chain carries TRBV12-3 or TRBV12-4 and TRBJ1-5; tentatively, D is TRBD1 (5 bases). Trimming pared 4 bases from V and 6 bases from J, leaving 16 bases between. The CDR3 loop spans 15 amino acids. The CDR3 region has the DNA TGTGCCAGCAGTTGGGACTCGACGATCAGTCAGCCCCAGCATTTT. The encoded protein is CASSWDSTISQPQHF.

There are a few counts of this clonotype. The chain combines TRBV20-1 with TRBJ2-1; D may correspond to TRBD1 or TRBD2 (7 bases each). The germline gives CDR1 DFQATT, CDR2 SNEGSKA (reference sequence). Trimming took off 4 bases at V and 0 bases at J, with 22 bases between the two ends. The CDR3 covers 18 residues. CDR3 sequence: CSAKNPRGGLSSYNEQFF. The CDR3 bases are TGCAGTGCTAAGAATCCCAGGGGGGGACTGAGCTCCTACAATGAGCAGTTCTTC.

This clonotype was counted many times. CDR3 in DNA: TGCGCCAGCAGTGAGAACCGGGACCAAGAGACCCAGTACTTC. It is translated as CASSENRDQETQYF. The J gene is TRBJ2-5, the V gene TRBV10-2; no firm D call. Germline V CDR1 and CDR2: WSHSY, SAAADI. The CDR3 runs 14 residues. Trimming left V 2 bases short and J 0 bases short, with 7 bases between.